Sequencing of this TCR beta chain was carried out in a study of cytomegalovirus exposure and HLA in healthy donors. In the study overall: Assignment to the Caucasian-associated ancestry cluster applied to roughly 80% of the approximately 400 genotyped donors.

A word on this clone: Its antigen is as yet unknown.

Both 60 Vbeta primers and 13 Jbeta primers went into the PCR. Authors' data handling: Later, 65 million to 90 million unique TCR beta chains were counted in an analysis, and roughly 11 million of them were shared. Using immunoSEQ multiplex PCR, the repertoire was profiled, and TCRdb retains in-frame clones only, with some absent. The V and J calls and the clone size are those of that table, but D and trimming were determined from the DNA. Seen here are under 200,000 clones, approximately 80% observed once, and the top ten hold approximately 2%. Findings and limits, study-wide: Reportedly, TCR beta sequences accurately predicted HLA-A and HLA-B alleles in most subjects. Versus the approximately 670-donor mean, an Asian-associated ancestry cluster reportedly showed fewer N-insertions in a later analysis.

The trim removed 0 bases at V and 4 bases at J, leaving 2 bases unmatched. The germline V gene has CDR1 MNHNY and CDR2 SVGAGI (reference sequence). This CDR3 is 14 amino acids long. V and J are TRBV6-6 and TRBJ1-2; 7 bases fit TRBD1. The source of this sequence is a man aged 18 to 29 in good health and CMV-seronegative. The sample was PBMCs. CDR3 protein: CASSYSQGGYGYTF. In nucleotides, the CDR3 is TGTGCCAGCAGTTACTCGCAGGGGGGCTATGGCTACACCTTC.